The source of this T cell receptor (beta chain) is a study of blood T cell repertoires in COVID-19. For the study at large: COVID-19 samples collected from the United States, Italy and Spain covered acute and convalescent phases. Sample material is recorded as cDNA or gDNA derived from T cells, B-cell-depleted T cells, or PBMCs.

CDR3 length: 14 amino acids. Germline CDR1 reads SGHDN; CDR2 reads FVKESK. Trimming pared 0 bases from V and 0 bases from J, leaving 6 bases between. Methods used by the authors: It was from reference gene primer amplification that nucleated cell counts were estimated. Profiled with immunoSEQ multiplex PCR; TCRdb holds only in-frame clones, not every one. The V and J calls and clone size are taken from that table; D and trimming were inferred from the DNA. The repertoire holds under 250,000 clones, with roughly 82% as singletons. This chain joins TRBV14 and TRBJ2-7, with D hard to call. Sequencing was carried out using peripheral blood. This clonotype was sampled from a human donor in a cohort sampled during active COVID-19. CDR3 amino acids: CASSQDYTSYEQYF. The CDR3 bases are TGTGCCAGCAGCCAAGATTACACCTCCTACGAGCAGTACTTC.